The clone carrying this TCR beta chain was seen only once. The target antigen is unknown. This specimen belongs to a study of cytomegalovirus exposure and HLA in healthy donors. Researchers ran the PCR with 60 Vbeta and 13 Jbeta primers. Clones were read by immunoSEQ multiplex PCR, and TCRdb kept only the in-frame ones, dropping some. The sample includes around 120,000 clones, 60% to 85% of them seen just once. Broader study findings: An analysis that came later showed most CMV-associated TCR beta chains appearing HLA-restricted. Most TCR beta V segments were productive about 87% or about 30% of the time in an earlier analysis.

Regarding donors, all were healthy bone marrow donors. Whereas donors were nominally healthy upon sampling, unrecorded immune exposures were probable. This receptor was identified in a female donor in good health and CMV-seropositive. The specimen sequenced was PBMCs.

CDR3: CASSPRTGRRRNEQFF. The CDR3 nucleotides are TGTGCCAGCTCACCACGCACCGGGAGGAGGCGCAATGAGCAGTTCTTC. The V call is TRBV18, the J call TRBJ2-1; 7 bases are a match to TRBD2. The CDR3 consists of 16 residues. CDR1 is KGHSH, CDR2 LQKENI, per germline. Trimming removed 1 base from V and 6 bases from J; junction bases left unmatched: 9. The variable domain in full, with the rest retrieved from reference TRBV18 and TRBJ2-1, is NAGVMQNPRHLVRRRGQEARLRCSPMKGHSHVYWYRQLPEEGLKFMVYLQKENIIDESGMPKERFSAEFPKEGPSILRIQQVVRGDSAAYFCASSPRTGRRRNEQFFGPGTRLTVL.